This TCR beta chain was obtained from a study of cytomegalovirus exposure and HLA in healthy donors. Across the whole study: There were 300 to 400 genotyped donors. Of these, roughly 86% fell in the genetic ancestry cluster associated with self-reported Caucasian donors.

With 60 Vbeta and 13 Jbeta primers, the PCR was carried out. Some clones are missing from TCRdb's copy, which holds only in-frame ones; the method was immunoSEQ multiplex PCR. The top ten hold about 7.9% of the sample, which has around 90,000 clones, over 75% seen once. Comments on this clone: Antigen unknown. This CDR3 is also generated by other DNA sequences in the sample.

General study findings and limits: Among TCR beta chains, those listed as cytomegalovirus-associated numbered under 200. Analyses of presence and absence presupposed an approximately uniform sequencing depth across donors. Both high specificity and high sensitivity reportedly marked the classifier's diagnosis of cytomegalovirus status.

From germline, CDR1 is MNHNS and CDR2 SASEGT. The V and J ends lost 6 bases and 5 bases respectively, with 6 bases between them. CDR3 length equals 11 residues. This TCR derives from a man aged 25-45 years in good health and CMV-seronegative. The source material was PBMCs. The rearrangement links TRBV6-1 to TRBJ2-3, with unresolved D. CDR3 loop: CASSYLDTQYF. The CDR3 nucleotides read TGTGCCAGCAGCTACCTAGATACGCAGTATTTT.